This TCR beta chain originates from a study of post-analysis software for immune sequencing data. Study overall: Multiple sclerosis in the patients followed relapsing-remitting, secondary progressive and progressive-relapsing courses.

Included in the TCR beta cDNA libraries were unique molecular identifiers. TCRdb fed the PCR reads into MiXCR, producing one record per CDR3 protein. The top ten hold around 4.5% of the sample, which has 750,000 to 950,000 distinct CDR3 sequences, roughly half seen once. Study outcomes and limitations: Controls had lower frequencies than patients of about 5 TRBV segments, which included TRBV5-6, TRBV5-1 and TRBV20-1.

The CDR3 is 13 amino acids. Germline CDR1 is SQVTM and CDR2 is ANQGSEA. As regards this clonotype: The target antigen is unknown.

The V call is TRBV29-1, the J call TRBJ2-3; D is unresolved. The TCR was taken from a girl aged 10 to 17 with multiple sclerosis. Sequencing was carried out using blood. The CDR3 sequence: CTSGRASTDTQYF. The CDR3 coding sequence is TGCACCTCTGGAAGAGCTAGCACAGATACGCAGTATTTT.